The 25 T cell receptor beta chains reported below all come from one sample, sequenced in a study of blood T cell repertoires in COVID-19. Sequencing used immunoSEQ multiplex PCR; TCRdb keeps in-frame clones, though not all of them. The data contain roughly 340,000 clones, roughly 86% of them singletons. The sequencing sample was made of peripheral blood. Receptors originate from a woman aged 70-85 years with COVID-19, enrolled during active disease.

The chain links TRBV14 to TRBJ1-2; perhaps TRBD1 as D (6 bases). This CDR3 comprises 15 residues. V was shortened by 4 bases and J by 6 bases, with 18 bases between the two germline ends. Germline CDR1 reads SGHDN; CDR2 reads FVKESK. DNA of the CDR3: TGTGCCAGCAGCCTACAGGGCCCGCTTAGGAATGGCTACACCTTC. Its translation is CASSLQGPLRNGYTF.

V and J are TRBV11-2 and TRBJ1-2; the D gene is possibly TRBD1 (5 bases). V was pared by 6 bases and J by 3 bases, with 14 bases between. This CDR3 region has 14 residues. Germline values: CDR1 SGHAT, CDR2 FQNNGV. This CDR3 reads CASSLGTGDYGYTF. In DNA, the CDR3 is TGTGCCAGCAGTCTGGGAACAGGTGACTATGGCTACACCTTC.

This clone was seen just once. The chain couples TRBV30 to TRBJ1-4; no firm D call. Looked up from germline, CDR1 is GTSNPN and CDR2 is SVGIG (reference sequence). Trimming took 2 bases from V and 4 from J, leaving 11 bases between them. The CDR3 length is 14 residues. CDR3 DNA sequence: TGTGCCTGGAGTAGCGAGTTGCTTAATGAAAAACTGTTTTTT. As protein: CAWSSELLNEKLFF. The full variable domain, its missing parts supplied by reference TRBV30 and TRBJ1-4, is SQTIHQWPATLVQPVGSPLSLECTVEGTSNPNLYWYRQAAGRGLQLLFYSVGIGQISSEVPQNLSASRPQDRQFILSSKKLLLSDSGFYLCAWSSELLNEKLFFGSGTQLSVL.

The chain joins TRBV12-3 or TRBV12-4 to TRBJ2-7; 8 positions agree with TRBD1. The CDR3 contains 13 residues. V lost 8 bases, J lost 7 bases, and 10 bases stayed unmatched. The CDR3 is CASEPGGLQEQYF. DNA of the CDR3: TGTGCCAGCGAACCAGGGGGCCTTCAGGAGCAGTACTTC.

The sample holds one count of this clone. This rearrangement joins TRBV5-6 to TRBJ1-1; 7 nucleotides line up with TRBD1. Per germline, CDR1 SGHDT and CDR2 YYEEEE. Losses at the gene ends were 1 base for V and 6 bases for J; bases not matched to a gene: 3. The CDR3 has 13 residues. The CDR3: CASSLYRGPEAFF. CDR3 bases: TGTGCCAGCAGCTTGTACAGGGGACCTGAAGCTTTCTTT.

V gene TRBV7-3 combines with J gene TRBJ1-5, with D uncertain. The CDR3 is 13 amino acids. The V and J ends lost 2 bases and 4 bases respectively, with 6 bases between them. Germline V gene lookup returns CDR1 SGHTA and CDR2 FQGTGA. The DNA for the CDR3 is TGTGCCAGCAGCTTAGGTAGAAATCAGCCCCAGCATTTT. This encodes CASSLGRNQPQHF.

The J gene is TRBJ2-3, the V gene TRBV9, with TRBD1 as a possible D gene (5 bases). Trimming shortened V by 0 bases and J by 2 bases, and 13 bases separated the two germline ends. The CDR3 has 16 amino acids. In germline, CDR1 is SGDLS, CDR2 YYNGEE. CDR3 loop: CASSVEGAISTDTQYF. The CDR3 nucleotides read TGTGCCAGCAGCGTAGAAGGGGCGATATCCACAGATACGCAGTATTTT.

This chain joins TRBV6-5 and TRBJ1-1; no clear D. From germline, CDR1 is MNHEY and CDR2 SVGAGI. V lost 0 bases and J lost 5, with 13 bases in between. The CDR3 runs 15 residues. CDR3 amino acids: CASSYSGGDWTEAFF. The CDR3 nucleotides are TGTGCCAGCAGTTACTCGGGCGGGGATTGGACTGAAGCTTTCTTT.

With regard to this clone: The sample contains more than one DNA sequence encoding this CDR3. The CDR3 DNA is TGCAGTGCTAGAAGAGGCTATGGCTACACCTTC. Its translation: CSARRGYGYTF. This chain links TRBV20-1 with TRBJ1-2, with D unclear. The CDR3 is 11 residues long. The V end lost 2 bases, the J end lost 4 bases, and 5 bases lay between the germline ends. Looked up from germline, CDR1 is DFQATT and CDR2 is SNEGSKA (reference sequence).

The chain carries TRBV5-1 and TRBJ2-6; possible D gene TRBD1, 6 bases. The CDR3 runs to 15 residues. The V and J ends lost 7 bases and 0 bases respectively, with 11 bases between them. CDR1 SGHRS and CDR2 YFSETQ come from the germline V gene. The CDR3 region has the DNA TGCGCCAGCGTACCAGGGGCCTCTGGGGCCAACGTCCTGACTTTC. The encoded protein is CASVPGASGANVLTF. The full variable domain, in which reference TRBV5-1 and TRBJ2-6 provide the parts outside the CDR3, is KAGVTQTPRYLIKTRGQQVTLSCSPISGHRSVSWYQQTPGQGLQFLFEYFSETQRNKGNFPGRFSGRQFSNSRSEMNVSTLELGDSALYLCASVPGASGANVLTFGAGSRLTVL.

This clone showed up just once. This chain joins TRBV7-9 and TRBJ1-2; D perhaps matches TRBD1 (6 bases). V lost 6 bases, J lost 4 bases, and 12 bases lay in between. This CDR3 contains 13 residues. Germline-derived CDR1 and CDR2 are SEHNR and FQNEAQ (reference sequence). The CDR3 sequence: CASRGQTSYGYTF. CDR3 in DNA: TGTGCCAGCAGAGGACAGACGAGCTATGGCTACACCTTC.

This clone was counted a single time. This chain links TRBV12-5 with TRBJ2-7; 10 positions match TRBD1. The V gene's germline CDR1 is LGHNT and CDR2 FRNRAP. This CDR3 region has 15 residues. Losses at the gene ends were 4 bases for V and 3 bases for J; bases not matched to a gene: 6. The CDR3 coding sequence is TGTGCTAGTGGTTCCTATGACAGGGGGCTCTACGAGCAGTACTTC. Amino acids: CASGSYDRGLYEQYF.

CDR3 in amino acids: CASSLGDTLHF. For the CDR3, the DNA is TGCGCCAGCAGCTTGGGGGACACCCTCCACTTT. J is TRBJ1-6 and V is TRBV5-1; D may be TRBD1 (6 bases). The germline V gene encodes CDR1 SGHRS and CDR2 YFSETQ. The length of the CDR3 is 11 residues. Deletions cut 0 bases from V and 14 bases from J, with 6 bases between.

The V and J genes are TRBV24-1 and TRBJ1-1, with 8 bases aligning to TRBD1. After removal of 7 bases from V and 5 bases from J, the junction contained 5 bases not matched to a gene. Germline CDR1 reads KGHDR; CDR2 reads SFDVKD. CDR3 size: 13 residues. The CDR3 bases are TGTGCCACCAGACACAGGGGGAAAACTGAAGCTTTCTTT. It yields the protein CATRHRGKTEAFF.

V and J are TRBV5-6 and TRBJ1-3, with 7 bases lining up with TRBD1. CDR1 is SGHDT, CDR2 YYEEEE, per germline. The CDR3 is 16 residues long. With V trimmed by 0 bases and J by 1 base, 4 bases remained unmatched. The CDR3 sequence is CASSLVPGGSGNTIYF. DNA for the CDR3: TGTGCCAGCAGCTTGGTCCCAGGGGGATCTGGAAACACCATATATTTT. The variable domain in full, with the rest retrieved from reference TRBV5-6 and TRBJ1-3, is DAGVTQSPTHLIKTRGQQVTLRCSPKSGHDTVSWYQQALGQGPQFIFQYYEEEERQRGNFPDRFSGHQFPNYSSELNVNALLLGDSALYLCASSLVPGGSGNTIYFGEGSWLTVV.

This sequence joins TRBV24-1 and TRBJ1-2, with D tentatively TRBD1 (5 bases). Trimming pared 7 bases from V and 3 bases from J, leaving 23 bases between. The CDR3 spans 17 residues. The germline V gene has CDR1 KGHDR and CDR2 SFDVKD. CDR3 in amino acids: CATSDGQGTKRDYGYTF. CDR3 nucleotide sequence: TGTGCCACCAGCGACGGCCAGGGAACTAAAAGAGACTATGGCTACACCTTC.

V and J are TRBV7-2 and TRBJ1-1; TRBD1 agrees at 11 bases. This CDR3 is built from 17 residues. V was clipped by 4 bases and J by 1 base; unmatched bases: 8. Germline V lookup: CDR1 SGHTA, CDR2 FQGNSA. The DNA of the CDR3 is TGTGCCAGCAGCTCAGGATCGGACAGGGGGCGGAACACTGAAGCTTTCTTT. This translates into CASSSGSDRGRNTEAFF.

The chain has TRBV21-1 and TRBJ2-3; no DNA check was done on the table's D call, TRBD2. TRBV21-1 is deemed a pseudogene. The CDR3 extends over 13 amino acids. As DNA, the CDR3 is TGTGCCAGCAGCAATAGAGCCACAGATACGCAGTATTTT. Translation gives CASSNRATDTQYF.

This chain joins TRBV5-4 and TRBJ2-2; TRBD2 agrees at 8 bases. This CDR3 contains 15 residues. The germline CDR1 and CDR2 sequences are SGHNT and YYREEE (reference sequence). V lost 0 bases to trimming and J lost 4 bases; unmatched junction nucleotides: 2. The CDR3 here is CASSLVLAGTGELFF. CDR3 DNA sequence: TGTGCCAGCAGCTTGGTTCTAGCGGGCACCGGGGAGCTGTTTTTT. Combining the CDR3 with reference TRBV5-4 and TRBJ2-2 gives the whole variable domain ETGVTQSPTHLIKTRGQQVTLRCSSQSGHNTVSWYQQALGQGPQFIFQYYREEENGRGNFPPRFSGLQFPNYSSELNVNALELDDSALYLCASSLVLAGTGELFFGEGSRLTVL.

For this clone: Other DNA sequences of this sample code for an identical CDR3. V gene TRBV13 combines with J gene TRBJ2-5, with 10 bases that match TRBD2. The CDR3 extends over 15 amino acids. The trim removed 2 bases at V and 5 bases at J, leaving 5 bases unmatched. The germline V gene has CDR1 PRHDT and CDR2 FYEKMQ (reference sequence). This chain's CDR3 is CASSLSGGARETQYF. DNA of the CDR3: TGTGCCAGCAGCTTAAGCGGGGGGGCTCGGGAGACCCAGTACTTC.

The chain has TRBV24-1 and TRBJ1-6; tentatively, D is TRBD1 (6 bases). Germline V gives CDR1 KGHDR, CDR2 SFDVKD. The CDR3 consists of 12 residues. The ends were cut back, 7 bases at V and 8 bases at J, with 8 bases in the middle. As DNA, the CDR3 is TGTGCCACCAGCTCAGGGGATTCACCCCTCCACTTT. Amino acid sequence: CATSSGDSPLHF.

The sample holds one count of this clone. The rearrangement links TRBV2 to TRBJ1-3; no clear D. Trimming stripped 5 bases from V and 2 bases from J, with 10 bases between. Germline CDR1 SNHLY, CDR2 FYNNEI. The CDR3 covers 14 residues. CDR3 protein: CASSTGWAGNTIYF. CDR3 sequence (DNA): TGTGCCAGCAGTACGGGGTGGGCTGGAAACACCATATATTTT.

The chain uses TRBV5-5 and TRBJ1-3; D remains unclear. The germline gives CDR1 SGHKS, CDR2 YYEKEE (reference sequence). The CDR3 has 14 residues. The V end lost 1 base, the J end lost 4 bases, and 9 bases lay between the germline ends. CDR3 nucleotide sequence: TGTGCCAGCAGCTTGCCTACTATGGGAAACACCATATATTTT. Encoded protein: CASSLPTMGNTIYF. Full variable domain (rest looked up from reference TRBV5-5 and TRBJ1-3): DAGVTQSPTHLIKTRGQQVTLRCSPISGHKSVSWYQQVLGQGPQFIFQYYEKEERGRGNFPDRFSARQFPNYSSELNVNALLLGDSALYLCASSLPTMGNTIYFGEGSWLTVV.

A few counts support this clone. The chain joins TRBV29-1 to TRBJ2-7, with 9 bases fitting TRBD1. The CDR3 has 13 amino acids. CDR1 and CDR2 (germline): SQVTM, ANQGSEA. The V gene end was trimmed by 5 bases and the J gene end by 4 bases; junction bases not matched to a gene: 6. CDR3 in DNA: TGCAGCGTTAAGGAACAGGGGGCTTACGAGCAGTACTTC. Amino acid sequence: CSVKEQGAYEQYF.

The CDR3 loop reads CASSLALTGDDTDTQYF. CDR3 bases: TGCGCCAGCAGCTTGGCCCTGACAGGGGACGACACAGATACGCAGTATTTT. The chain joins TRBV5-1 to TRBJ2-3, with TRBD1 identical over 8 bases. Germline values: CDR1 SGHRS, CDR2 YFSETQ. The junction had 8 bases not matched to a gene; V was cut back by 0 bases and J by 2 bases. This CDR3 is 17 amino acids long.